This is a list of T cell receptor beta chains from one sample in a study of blood T cells in healthy people across ages. MiXCR, applied by TCRdb to the 5' RACE reads, yields one record per CDR3 protein. The repertoire holds about 1 million distinct CDR3 sequences, with around 43% as singletons. Sequenced sample: blood. The receptors come from a woman in her sixties or seventies in good health. Both conserved end residues are part of each CDR3. D genes are given only for firm matches. Size is stated for part of the rows, as once, few or many counts, or as a class when the clone is expanded.

-	TRBJ2-3	TRBD2	TRBV6-2/TRBV6-3	CASSYDLAGGPLEDTQYF	TGTGCCAGCAGTTACGACCTAGCGGGAGGGCCCTTGGAAGATACGCAGTATTTT
-	TRBJ2-1	-	TRBV2	CASSTRQGGYNEQFF	TGTGCCAGCAGTACCCGACAGGGAGGCTACAATGAGCAGTTCTTC
-	TRBJ2-3	-	TRBV13	CASSLALRGRASTDTQYF	TGTGCCAGCAGCTTAGCCCTCAGGGGCAGGGCCAGCACAGATACGCAGTATTTT
few	TRBJ2-3	TRBD1	TRBV2	CASSSGTGGRDTQYF	TGTGCCAGCAGCTCCGGGACAGGGGGCCGGGATACGCAGTATTTT
once	TRBJ2-1	TRBD2	TRBV20-1	CSARDNGRGRNEQFF	TGCAGTGCTAGAGATAATGGGAGGGGTAGGAATGAGCAGTTCTTC
few	TRBJ2-7	TRBD1	TRBV12-3/TRBV12-4	CASSLPTGPTYEQYF	TGTGCCAGCAGTTTACCGACAGGGCCCACCTACGAGCAGTACTTC
-	TRBJ2-5	TRBD2	TRBV4-2	CASSQVLREYPGTQYF	TGTGCCAGCAGCCAAGTTTTGCGGGAGTACCCAGGGACCCAGTACTTC
many	TRBJ2-3	-	TRBV4-2	CASSQVKSTDTQYF	TGTGCCAGCAGCCAAGTTAAAAGCACAGATACGCAGTATTTT
-	TRBJ2-5	-	TRBV20-1	CSASVMGQETQYF	TGCAGTGCTAGTGTAATGGGGCAAGAGACCCAGTACTTC
-	TRBJ2-7	-	TRBV10-2	CASRNSESSYEQYF	TGCGCCAGCAGGAATAGCGAGAGCTCCTACGAGCAGTACTTC
-	TRBJ2-3	TRBD2	TRBV6-5	CASSYDAGTSGSSTDTQYF	TGTGCCAGCAGTTACGATGCTGGGACTAGCGGTTCTAGCACAGATACGCAGTATTTT
few	TRBJ2-3	-	TRBV5-1	CASSLGHPTDTQYF	TGCGCCAGCAGCTTGGGGCACCCCACGGATACGCAGTATTTT
-	TRBJ2-3	TRBD1	TRBV12-3/TRBV12-4	CASSPGQTDTQYF	TGTGCCAGCAGCCCGGGACAGACAGATACGCAGTATTTT
-	TRBJ2-1	TRBD1	TRBV15	CVTSSRTGWNNEQFF	TGTGTCACCAGCAGCCGGACAGGGTGGAACAATGAGCAGTTCTTC
-	TRBJ2-1	TRBD1	TRBV6-2/TRBV6-3	CASTYGDRGRNEQFF	TGTGCCAGCACCTACGGGGACAGGGGGCGCAATGAGCAGTTCTTC
few	TRBJ2-5	TRBD2	TRBV30	CAWSVQGLAGETQYF	TGTGCCTGGAGTGTACAGGGACTAGCGGGAGAGACCCAGTACTTC
-	TRBJ1-1	TRBD1	TRBV12-3/TRBV12-4	CASSPRTGRGNTEAFF	TGTGCCAGCAGTCCCCGGACAGGGCGGGGGAACACTGAAGCTTTCTTT
once	TRBJ2-1	TRBD2	TRBV20-1	CSARGGLAGGNYNEQFF	TGCAGTGCTAGAGGGGGACTAGCGGGAGGGAACTACAATGAGCAGTTCTTC
-	TRBJ2-5	-	TRBV5-6	CASSRDGGKETQYF	TGTGCCAGCAGCAGGGACGGAGGAAAAGAGACCCAGTACTTC
-	TRBJ2-1	-	TRBV28	CASSFRDSEGYNEQFF	TGTGCCAGCAGTTTCCGGGACTCAGAAGGCTACAATGAGCAGTTCTTC
few	TRBJ2-5	TRBD2	TRBV20-1	CSASGLAEYQETQYF	TGCAGTGCTTCCGGGCTAGCGGAGTACCAAGAGACCCAGTACTTC
few	TRBJ1-2	-	TRBV30	CAWNGGNYGYTF	TGTGCCTGGAACGGAGGAAACTATGGCTACACCTTC
few	TRBJ2-5	TRBD2	TRBV10-3	CAISESAGLTPRRQYF	TGTGCCATCAGTGAGTCTGCGGGACTAACCCCGAGAAGGCAGTACTTC
few	TRBJ2-5	-	TRBV3-1	CASSHALPAQETQYF	TGTGCCAGCAGCCATGCACTACCGGCGCAAGAGACCCAGTACTTC
few	TRBJ2-7	-	TRBV10-3	CAIWAGPGEQYF	TGTGCCATCTGGGCGGGTCCGGGCGAGCAGTACTTC
many	TRBJ2-7	-	TRBV3-1	CASRPGVSYEQYF	TGTGCCAGCAGACCAGGGGTCTCCTACGAGCAGTACTTC
-	TRBJ2-3	TRBD2	TRBV28	CASSSLAGVTGTQYF	TGTGCCAGCAGTTCCCTAGCGGGAGTTACTGGTACGCAGTATTTT
-	TRBJ2-6	TRBD1	TRBV5-4	CASSKGTGGAPGANVLTF	TGTGCCAGCAGTAAAGGGACAGGGGGCGCACCTGGGGCCAACGTCCTGACTTTC
few	TRBJ2-7	-	TRBV18	CASSPGTTGSYEQYF	TGTGCCAGCTCACCCGGAACGACGGGCTCCTACGAGCAGTACTTC
-	TRBJ1-2	-	TRBV10-3	CAIRDGRVLDSYTF	TGTGCCATCAGAGACGGCCGGGTACTGGATAGCTACACCTTC
-	TRBJ2-4	-	TRBV21-1	CASSPRTEGKNIQYF	TGTGCCAGCAGCCCCAGGACAGAAGGAAAAAACATTCAGTACTTC
-	TRBJ2-3	-	TRBV20-1	CSARDTGRGTDTQYF	TGCAGTGCTCGTGATACAGGGAGAGGCACAGATACGCAGTATTTT
-	TRBJ2-7	-	TRBV27	CASSVGVWGGQYF	TGTGCCAGCAGTGTAGGGGTCTGGGGAGGGCAGTACTTC
few	TRBJ2-7	TRBD2	TRBV12-3/TRBV12-4	CASSSRLAGRYEQYF	TGTGCCAGCAGTTCCAGACTAGCGGGAAGATACGAGCAGTACTTC
once	TRBJ2-1	TRBD1	TRBV13	CASSLRQGAGGNEQFF	TGTGCCAGCAGCCTCAGACAGGGGGCGGGTGGCAATGAGCAGTTCTTC
few	TRBJ2-7	-	TRBV29-1	CSVEGRPTTTGRELYEQYF	TGCAGCGTTGAAGGGCGGCCCACCACCACAGGGAGGGAGCTCTACGAGCAGTACTTC
once	TRBJ1-6	TRBD1	TRBV9	CASSAAGTVNSPLHF	TGTGCCAGCAGCGCCGCCGGGACAGTTAATTCACCCCTCCACTTT